The clone carrying this T cell receptor beta chain was observed at least ten times. For naive CD8 T cells, sorting used the CD8+CD4-CCR7+CD45RA+ phenotype. Previously described methods and listed TCR primers produced bulk TCR libraries. TCRdb passed the PCR reads through MiXCR, listing each CDR3 protein once. The profile shows about 500,000 distinct CDR3 sequences, around 21% of them singletons. Germline V lookup: CDR1 DFQATT, CDR2 SNEGSKA (reference sequence). Trimming left V 0 bases short and J 0 bases short, with 12 bases between. CDR3 size: 15 residues. The data originate from a study of molecular identifiers for immune sequencing clone quantification.

Material for sequencing was naive CD8+ T cells from blood, with Jurkat cell RNA spiked in. Subset indicated: FACS-sorted CD8+CD4-CCR7+CD45RA+ naive T cells. The TCR sequence derives from a human donor in good health. Some libraries in this study had Jurkat cell RNA spiked in. The chain couples TRBV20-1 to TRBJ2-7; D could derive from TRBD1 or TRBD2 (5 bases each). The CDR3 here is CSARDPQGPSYEQYF. For the CDR3, the DNA is TGCAGTGCTAGAGATCCCCAGGGACCCTCCTACGAGCAGTACTTC.